The clone carrying this T cell receptor (beta chain) occurred a few times. This specimen comes from a study of identical twins. The ends lost 5 bases at V and 4 bases at J; junction bases unmatched: 4. This CDR3 has 16 amino acids. Germline V CDR1 and CDR2: SGHAT, FQNNGV. TCRdb fed the 5' RACE reads into MiXCR, producing one record per CDR3 protein. The sample shows hundreds of thousands of distinct CDR3 sequences, roughly 12% of them seen only once. The data were also submitted as part of a second study, on yellow fever vaccine responses in identical twins.

Sequencing used PBMCs. The chain recombines TRBV11-2 with TRBJ2-2; TRBD2 aligns across 13 bases. The origin of this receptor is a woman aged 18-35 years in good health. CDR3 amino acids: CASSRLAGGLTGELFF. CDR3 nucleotides: TGTGCCAGCAGCCGACTAGCGGGGGGCCTCACCGGGGAGCTGTTTTTT. Looking up the rest from reference TRBV11-2 and TRBJ2-2 gives the full variable domain: EAGVAQSPRYKIIEKRQSVAFWCNPISGHATLYWYQQILGQGPKLLIQFQNNGVVDDSQLPKDRFSAERLKGVDSTLKIQPAKLEDSAVYLCASSRLAGGLTGELFFGEGSRLTVL.